Each of the 27 T cell receptor beta chains below was sequenced from the same sample in a study of T-cell reconstitution after alpha-beta-depleted transplantation in children. Unique molecular identifiers were used to barcode this TCRbeta library. TCRdb fed the PCR reads into MiXCR, producing one record per CDR3 protein. Found here are hundreds of thousands of distinct CDR3 sequences, approximately 15% of them singletons; the top ten hold about 1.1%. This material consisted of PBMCs from the stem cell graft donor, taken from the stem cell graft. These receptors were collected from a human donor who donated a stem cell graft to a child with acute myeloid leukemia.

This clonotype was detected ten times or more. This sequence joins TRBV12-3 or TRBV12-4 and TRBJ2-1; tentative D call: TRBD2 (7 bases). The CDR3 has 16 residues. Deletions cut 1 base from V and 3 bases from J, with 13 bases between. CDR3 nucleotides: TGTGCCAGCAGTTTAGGGGGCGGGGGCCTCTACAATGAGCAGTTCTTC. Translation: CASSLGGGGLYNEQFF.

Many counts were recorded for this clonotype. The chain's CDR3 is CASSQGGSMNTEAFF. The CDR3 DNA reads as TGTGCCAGCAGCCAAGGGGGGTCAATGAACACTGAAGCTTTCTTT. The rearrangement joins TRBV4-2 to TRBJ1-1; tentative D call: TRBD1 (5 bases). Germline CDR1 and CDR2: LGHNA and YNFKEQ. Trimming pared 1 base from V and 0 bases from J, leaving 9 bases between. This CDR3 comprises 15 residues.

A single count supports this clonotype. This sequence joins TRBV5-5 and TRBJ2-5, with D possibly being TRBD1 or TRBD2 (5 bases each). The CDR3 sequence is 16 residues long. Germline-derived CDR1 and CDR2 are SGHKS and YYEKEE (reference sequence). Trimming left V 5 bases short and J 1 base short, with 18 bases between. The CDR3, as DNA: TGTGCCAGCAGTTCATCCGGGACGGAAGTCCAAGAGACCCAGTACTTC. As protein: CASSSSGTEVQETQYF.

The chain is built from TRBV7-2 and TRBJ1-5; 8 bases align to TRBD1. With V trimmed by 6 bases and J by 5 bases, 6 bases remained unmatched. The CDR3 sequence is 14 residues long. Germline V gives CDR1 SGHTA, CDR2 FQGNSA. The DNA for the CDR3 is TGTGCCAGCAGTGGGGGACAGGCCTATCAGCCCCAGCATTTT. The encoded protein is CASSGGQAYQPQHF.

This clonotype was counted at least ten times. The genes are TRBV7-2 and TRBJ1-5, with D uncertain. V was pared by 5 bases and J by 0 bases, with 5 bases between. Per the germline V gene, CDR1 is SGHTA and CDR2 is FQGNSA. The CDR3 contains 13 residues. The CDR3 protein is CASSPNSNQPQHF. The CDR3 coding sequence is TGTGCCAGCAGCCCGAATAGCAATCAGCCCCAGCATTTT. The variable domain in full, with the rest retrieved from reference TRBV7-2 and TRBJ1-5, is GAGVSQSPSNKVTEKGKDVELRCDPISGHTALYWYRQSLGQGLEFLIYFQGNSAPDKSGLPSDRFSAERTGGSVSTLTIQRTQQEDSAVYLCASSPNSNQPQHFGDGTRLSIL.

Many counts were recorded for this clonotype. The gene calls are TRBV25-1 and TRBJ2-5; D unresolved. The ends were cut back, 4 bases at V and 4 bases at J, with 13 bases in the middle. The germline V gene has CDR1 MGHDK and CDR2 SYGVNS. CDR3 length equals 14 residues. The CDR3 spells CASSVGRTGETQYF. The CDR3, as DNA: TGTGCCAGCAGTGTGGGCAGGACGGGAGAGACCCAGTACTTC. Filled out from reference TRBV25-1 and TRBJ2-5, the complete variable domain reads EADIYQTPRYLVIGTGKKITLECSQTMGHDKMYWYQQDPGMELHLIHYSYGVNSTEKGDLSSESTVSRIRTEHFPLTLESARPSHTSQYLCASSVGRTGETQYFGPGTRLLVL.

This clonotype showed up many times. V and J are TRBV9 and TRBJ1-4; no firm D call. The CDR3 has 15 amino acids. V was pared by 4 bases and J by 3 bases, with 13 bases between. The germline V gene encodes CDR1 SGDLS and CDR2 YYNGEE. CDR3: CASSQLGRPNEKLFF. The CDR3, as DNA: TGTGCCAGCAGCCAACTGGGCAGACCTAATGAAAAACTGTTTTTT.

This clonotype was picked up many times. The genes are TRBV7-2 and TRBJ2-3; 12 nucleotides agree with TRBD2. In germline, CDR1 is SGHTA, CDR2 FQGNSA. V was clipped by 5 bases and J by 4 bases; unmatched bases: 4. The CDR3 totals 15 residues. CDR3: CASSQTSGGPDTQYF. The DNA of the CDR3 is TGTGCCAGCAGCCAGACTAGCGGGGGTCCAGATACGCAGTATTTT. The variable domain in full, with the rest retrieved from reference TRBV7-2 and TRBJ2-3, is GAGVSQSPSNKVTEKGKDVELRCDPISGHTALYWYRQSLGQGLEFLIYFQGNSAPDKSGLPSDRFSAERTGGSVSTLTIQRTQQEDSAVYLCASSQTSGGPDTQYFGPGTRLTVL.

This clonotype appeared a few times. The rearrangement uses TRBV5-1 and TRBJ2-1; D unresolved. Per the germline V gene, CDR1 is SGHRS and CDR2 is YFSETQ. V was cut by 0 bases and J by 6 bases, with 10 bases left in between. There are 14 residues in the CDR3. CDR3 sequence: CASSLGSYLNEQFF. As DNA, the CDR3 is TGCGCCAGCAGCTTGGGATCTTACCTCAATGAGCAGTTCTTC. The full variable domain, completed using reference TRBV5-1 and TRBJ2-1, is KAGVTQTPRYLIKTRGQQVTLSCSPISGHRSVSWYQQTPGQGLQFLFEYFSETQRNKGNFPGRFSGRQFSNSRSEMNVSTLELGDSALYLCASSLGSYLNEQFFGPGTRLTVL.

This chain joins TRBV7-2 and TRBJ1-1; unclear D gene. Germline CDR1 SGHTA, CDR2 FQGNSA. The CDR3 is made up of 16 amino acids. Trimming removed 6 bases at V and 3 bases at J, with 20 bases between. CDR3 sequence reads: CASSLGPERVYTEAFF. Written as DNA, the CDR3 is TGTGCCAGCAGTCTTGGCCCTGAAAGAGTTTACACTGAAGCTTTCTTT.

The chain employs TRBV7-3 and TRBJ2-3; tentative D call: TRBD2 (6 bases). Deletions cut 5 bases from V and 3 bases from J, with 15 bases between. There are 15 residues in the CDR3. Germline V gene data show CDR1 as SGHTA and CDR2 as FQGTGA. CDR3 residues: CASSPGTATTDTQYF. The CDR3 DNA is TGTGCCAGCAGCCCAGGGACTGCGACTACAGATACGCAGTATTTT.

This clonotype was seen ten or more times. The genes are TRBV29-1 and TRBJ2-3; possible D gene TRBD1, 6 bases. Trimming took 3 bases from V and 2 from J, leaving 9 bases between them. The CDR3 length is 13 residues. CDR1 is SQVTM, CDR2 ANQGSEA, per germline. DNA for the CDR3: TGCAGCGTTGACAGGGGCTCCACAGATACGCAGTATTTT. Its translation is CSVDRGSTDTQYF.

There are many counts of this clonotype. A read error may produce the germline difference seen at one junction end. The chain links TRBV20-1 to TRBJ2-5, with 8 bases identical to TRBD1. CDR3 size: 13 residues. CDR1 DFQATT and CDR2 SNEGSKA come from the germline V gene (reference sequence). As DNA, the CDR3 is TGCAGTGCTACGAGGACAGGGCAAGGGACCCAGTACTTC. It translates to CSATRTGQGTQYF.

This clonotype occurred a few times. V and J are TRBV24-1 and TRBJ2-3; the D gene is possibly TRBD1 (6 bases). V was clipped by 7 bases and J by 0 bases, with 16 bases between them. CDR3 length equals 16 residues. Germline assignment: CDR1 KGHDR and CDR2 SFDVKD. This chain's CDR3 is CATSVRGRTSTDTQYF. The CDR3 DNA sequence: TGTGCCACCAGCGTCAGGGGCAGGACTAGCACAGATACGCAGTATTTT.

This clonotype was recorded at least ten times. The rearrangement joins TRBV27 to TRBJ2-5, with TRBD2 matching 10 bases. The CDR3 spans 15 residues. J was trimmed by 5 bases and V by 8 bases; bases with no gene match: 11. Germline V gives CDR1 MNHEY, CDR2 SMNVEV (reference sequence). CDR3 sequence (DNA): TGTGCCAGCGGGCCTAGCGGGGGCGGTTGGGAGACCCAGTACTTC. Amino acid sequence: CASGPSGGGWETQYF.

This clonotype came up once. The chain employs TRBV20-1 and TRBJ1-4; possible D gene TRBD1, 5 bases. The CDR3 runs 14 residues. In germline, CDR1 is DFQATT, CDR2 SNEGSKA (reference sequence). Trimming cost V 0 bases and J 7 bases, with 12 bases left between them. This chain's CDR3 is CSARDLRGSEKLFF. The CDR3 DNA follows: TGCAGTGCTAGAGATCTTCGGGGGAGTGAAAAACTGTTTTTT.

This clonotype was counted at least ten times. The CDR3 is CASRGTGMNSPLHF. CDR3 sequence (DNA): TGTGCCAGCAGGGGGACAGGGATGAATTCACCCCTCCACTTT. The chain has TRBV12-3 or TRBV12-4 and TRBJ1-6; 9 nucleotides match TRBD1. This CDR3 has 14 amino acids. V trimming: 6 bases; J trimming: 7 bases; junction bases outside the gene matches: 4.

The chain carries TRBV7-2 and TRBJ1-1; maybe TRBD1 (5 bases). Germline values: CDR1 SGHTA, CDR2 FQGNSA. With 5 bases removed from V and 1 base from J, the gap between germline ends came to 17 bases. The CDR3 is 16 residues long. The chain's CDR3 is CASSRNQGARNTEAFF. The CDR3 DNA is TGTGCCAGCAGCCGCAATCAGGGTGCCAGGAACACTGAAGCTTTCTTT.

This clonotype appeared many times. The rearrangement joins TRBV20-1 to TRBJ2-2, with D unclear. CDR1 and CDR2 from the germline V gene are DFQATT and SNEGSKA (reference sequence). The length of the CDR3 is 14 residues. The V end was cut by 0 bases, the J end by 1 base, with 6 bases between. The CDR3 DNA reads TGCAGTGCTAGAGATGATCAGAACACCGGGGAGCTGTTTTTT. It encodes CSARDDQNTGELFF.

This clonotype was observed many times. This sequence joins TRBV12-3 or TRBV12-4 and TRBJ2-7, with TRBD2 matching over 9 bases. Losses at the gene ends were 3 bases for V and 5 bases for J; bases not matched to a gene: 8. This CDR3 is 15 amino acids long. Written as DNA, the CDR3 is TGTGCCAGCAGTTTTTTCCCTAGCGGGGTTGACGAGCAGTACTTC. It specifies CASSFFPSGVDEQYF.

This clonotype was seen at least ten times. The chain carries TRBV12-3 or TRBV12-4 and TRBJ1-5; no firm D call. V was shortened by 1 base and J by 7 bases, with 11 bases between the two germline ends. CDR3 length: 14 residues. The CDR3 here is CASSLVRVGQPQHF. CDR3 sequence (DNA): TGTGCCAGCAGTTTAGTTAGGGTAGGACAGCCCCAGCATTTT.

The chain combines TRBV6-1 with TRBJ2-3, with TRBD2 matching 9 bases. Germline CDR1 reads MNHNS; CDR2 reads SASEGT. V lost 6 bases, J lost 6 bases, and 7 bases stayed unmatched. This CDR3 contains 14 residues. CDR3 amino acids: CASRQRGAFDTQYF. The CDR3 DNA reads TGTGCCAGCAGGCAGCGGGGGGCCTTTGATACGCAGTATTTT.

The rearrangement links TRBV20-1 to TRBJ2-3; no firm D call. Germline CDR1 reads DFQATT; CDR2 reads SNEGSKA (reference sequence). The V gene lost 7 bases and the J gene lost 3 bases, with 11 bases spanning the gap. CDR3 size: 12 residues. The CDR3 DNA reads TGCAGTGGCACGACCAGGACAGATACGCAGTATTTT. Its translation is CSGTTRTDTQYF.

This clonotype was found many times. V and J are TRBV12-3 or TRBV12-4 and TRBJ2-5; maybe TRBD1 (6 bases). Deletions cut 3 bases from V and 6 bases from J, with 14 bases between. This CDR3 spans 14 amino acids. The CDR3 DNA reads TGTGCCAGCAGTTTTACAGGGTCAGTAAAGACCCAGTACTTC. The encoded protein is CASSFTGSVKTQYF.

This clonotype has a count of ten or more. V gene TRBV5-6 combines with J gene TRBJ2-7; no clear D gene. Germline values: CDR1 SGHDT, CDR2 YYEEEE. V was clipped by 2 bases and J by 2 bases, with 14 bases between them. This CDR3 is 15 amino acids long. The CDR3 nucleotides are TGTGCCAGCAGCTTCGATCGCGGCGGACCCTACGAGCAGTACTTC. It specifies CASSFDRGGPYEQYF. The full variable domain, in which reference TRBV5-6 and TRBJ2-7 provide the parts outside the CDR3, is DAGVTQSPTHLIKTRGQQVTLRCSPKSGHDTVSWYQQALGQGPQFIFQYYEEEERQRGNFPDRFSGHQFPNYSSELNVNALLLGDSALYLCASSFDRGGPYEQYFGPGTRLTVT.

This chain uses TRBV5-1 with TRBJ1-5; the D is unclear. The V end lost 3 bases, the J end lost 0 bases, and 7 bases lay between the germline ends. The CDR3 is made up of 14 amino acids. Germline-derived CDR1 and CDR2 are SGHRS and YFSETQ. The CDR3 here is CASSWVYSNQPQHF. DNA for the CDR3: TGCGCCAGCAGCTGGGTCTATAGCAATCAGCCCCAGCATTTT.

A few counts support this clonotype. The rearrangement uses TRBV4-3 and TRBJ1-2; D unclear. The CDR3 has 15 residues. CDR1 is LGHNA, CDR2 YSLEER, per germline. Trimming left V 0 bases short and J 4 bases short, with 12 bases between. Here the CDR3 DNA reads TGCGCCAGCAGCCAAGATCTCGGACCGCGCTATGGCTACACCTTC. It specifies CASSQDLGPRYGYTF.